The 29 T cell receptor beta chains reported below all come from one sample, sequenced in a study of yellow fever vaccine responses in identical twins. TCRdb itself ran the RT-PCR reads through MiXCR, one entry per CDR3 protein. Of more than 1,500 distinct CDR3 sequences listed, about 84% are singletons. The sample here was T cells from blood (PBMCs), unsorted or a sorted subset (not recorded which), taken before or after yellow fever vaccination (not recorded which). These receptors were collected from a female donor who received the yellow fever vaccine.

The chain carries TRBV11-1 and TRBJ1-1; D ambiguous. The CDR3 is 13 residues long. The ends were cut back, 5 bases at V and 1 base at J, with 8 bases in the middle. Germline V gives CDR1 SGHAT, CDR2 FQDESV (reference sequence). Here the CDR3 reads CASSPGQNTEAFF. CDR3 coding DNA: TGTGCCAGCAGCCCCGGGCAGAACACTGAAGCTTTCTTT. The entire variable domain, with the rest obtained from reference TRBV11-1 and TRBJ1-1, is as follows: EAEVAQSPRYKITEKSQAVAFWCDPISGHATLYWYRQILGQGPELLVQFQDESVVDDSQLPKDRFSAERLKGVDSTLKIQPAELGDSAMYLCASSPGQNTEAFFGQGTRLTVV.

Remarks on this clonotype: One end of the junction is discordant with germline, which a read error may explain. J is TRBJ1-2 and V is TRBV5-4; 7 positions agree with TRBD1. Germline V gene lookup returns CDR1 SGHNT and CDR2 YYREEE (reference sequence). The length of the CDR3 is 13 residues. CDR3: CASRLAGGDGYTF. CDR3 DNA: TGTGCCAGCAGATTGGCAGGGGGGGATGGCTACACCTTC.

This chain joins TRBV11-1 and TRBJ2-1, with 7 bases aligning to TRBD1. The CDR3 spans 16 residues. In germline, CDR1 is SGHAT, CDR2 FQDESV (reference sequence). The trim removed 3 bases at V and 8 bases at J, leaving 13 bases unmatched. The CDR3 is CASSFAPWTGLDEQFF. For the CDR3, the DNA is TGTGCCAGCAGCTTTGCCCCCTGGACAGGTCTCGATGAGCAGTTCTTC.

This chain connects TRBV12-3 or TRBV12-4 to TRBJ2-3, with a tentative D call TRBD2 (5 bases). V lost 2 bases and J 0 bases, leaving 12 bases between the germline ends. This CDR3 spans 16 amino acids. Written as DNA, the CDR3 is TGTGCCAGCAGTTTAAGTCGGGGAGCAAGCACAGATACGCAGTATTTT. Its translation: CASSLSRGASTDTQYF.

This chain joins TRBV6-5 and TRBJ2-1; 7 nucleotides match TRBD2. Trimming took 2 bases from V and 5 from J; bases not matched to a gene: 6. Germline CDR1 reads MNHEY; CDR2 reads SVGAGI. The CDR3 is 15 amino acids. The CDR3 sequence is CASSYGTRGDNEQFF. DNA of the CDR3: TGTGCCAGCAGTTACGGGACTCGGGGGGACAATGAGCAGTTCTTC.

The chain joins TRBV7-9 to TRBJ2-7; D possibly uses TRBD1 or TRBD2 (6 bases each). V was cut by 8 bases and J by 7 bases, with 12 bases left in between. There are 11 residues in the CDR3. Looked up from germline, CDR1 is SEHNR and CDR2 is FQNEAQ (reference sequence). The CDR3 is CASGGPGEQYV. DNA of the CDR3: TGTGCCAGCGGGGGGCCGGGAGAGCAGTACGTC.

The chain's CDR3 is CASSFRDRGGYTF. Written as DNA, the CDR3 is TGTGCCAGCAGCTTCCGGGACAGGGGTGGCTACACCTTC. J is TRBJ1-2 and V is TRBV7-8; 10 bases align to TRBD1. Germline V gene data show CDR1 as SGHVS and CDR2 as FQNEAQ. The CDR3 spans 13 residues. V lost 3 bases and J lost 7; bases outside the gene matches: 2. The variable domain in full, completed from reference TRBV7-8 and TRBJ1-2, reads GAGVSQSPRYKVAKRGQDVALRCDPISGHVSLFWYQQALGQGPEFLTYFQNEAQLDKSGLPSDRFFAERPEGSVSTLKIQRTQQEDSAVYLCASSFRDRGGYTFGSGTRLTVV.

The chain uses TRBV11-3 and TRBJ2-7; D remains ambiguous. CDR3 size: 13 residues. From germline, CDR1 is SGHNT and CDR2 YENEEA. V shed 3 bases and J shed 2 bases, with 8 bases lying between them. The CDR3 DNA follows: TGTGCCAGCAGCTTTGTGGGCGCCTACGAGCAGTACTTC. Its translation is CASSFVGAYEQYF. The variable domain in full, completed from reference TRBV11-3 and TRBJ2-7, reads EAGVVQSPRYKIIEKKQPVAFWCNPISGHNTLYWYLQNLGQGPELLIRYENEEAVDDSQLPKDRFSAERLKGVDSTLKIQPAELGDSAVYLCASSFVGAYEQYFGPGTRLTVT.

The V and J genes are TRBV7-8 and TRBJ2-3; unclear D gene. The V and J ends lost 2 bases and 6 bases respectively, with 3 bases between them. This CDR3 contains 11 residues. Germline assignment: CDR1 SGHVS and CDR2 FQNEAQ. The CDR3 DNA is TGTGCCAGCAGCTTATTGGATACGCAGTATTTT. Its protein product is CASSLLDTQYF.

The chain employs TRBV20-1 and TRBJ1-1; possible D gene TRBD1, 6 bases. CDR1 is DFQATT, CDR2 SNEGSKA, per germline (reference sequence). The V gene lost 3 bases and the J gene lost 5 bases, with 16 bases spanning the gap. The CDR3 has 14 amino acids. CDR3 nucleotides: TGCAGTGCTAGCAATCCCGGGACAACTACTGAAGCTTTCTTT. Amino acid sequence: CSASNPGTTTEAFF.

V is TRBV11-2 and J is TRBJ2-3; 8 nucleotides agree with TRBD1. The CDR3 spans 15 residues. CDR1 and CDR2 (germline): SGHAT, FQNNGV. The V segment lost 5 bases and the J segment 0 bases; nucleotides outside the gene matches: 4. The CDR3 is CASSTDRGSTDTQYF. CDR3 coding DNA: TGTGCCAGCAGCACCGACAGGGGAAGCACAGATACGCAGTATTTT. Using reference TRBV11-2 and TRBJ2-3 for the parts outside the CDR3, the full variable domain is EAGVAQSPRYKIIEKRQSVAFWCNPISGHATLYWYQQILGQGPKLLIQFQNNGVVDDSQLPKDRFSAERLKGVDSTLKIQPAKLEDSAVYLCASSTDRGSTDTQYFGPGTRLTVL.

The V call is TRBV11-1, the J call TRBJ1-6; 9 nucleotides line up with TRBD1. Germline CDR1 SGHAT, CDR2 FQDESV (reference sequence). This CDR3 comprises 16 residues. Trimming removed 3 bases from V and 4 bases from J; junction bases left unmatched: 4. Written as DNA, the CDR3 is TGTGCCAGCAGCTTTGGACAGGGGTTTTATAATTCACCCCTCCACTTT. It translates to CASSFGQGFYNSPLHF.

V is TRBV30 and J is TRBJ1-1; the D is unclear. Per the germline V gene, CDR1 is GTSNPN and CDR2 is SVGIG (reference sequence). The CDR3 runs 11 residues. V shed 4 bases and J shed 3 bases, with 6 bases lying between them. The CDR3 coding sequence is TGTGCCTGGACCGCCGACACTGAAGCTTTCTTT. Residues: CAWTADTEAFF. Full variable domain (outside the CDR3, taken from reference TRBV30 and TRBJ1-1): SQTIHQWPATLVQPVGSPLSLECTVEGTSNPNLYWYRQAAGRGLQLLFYSVGIGQISSEVPQNLSASRPQDRQFILSSKKLLLSDSGFYLCAWTADTEAFFGQGTRLTVV.

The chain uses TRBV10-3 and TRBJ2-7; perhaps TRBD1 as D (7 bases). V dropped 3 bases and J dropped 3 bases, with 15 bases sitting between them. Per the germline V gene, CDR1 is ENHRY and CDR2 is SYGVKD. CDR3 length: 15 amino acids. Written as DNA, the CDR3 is TGTGCCATCAGTGACCCCGGGGGACAGCACTACGAGCAGTACGTC. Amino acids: CAISDPGGQHYEQYV.

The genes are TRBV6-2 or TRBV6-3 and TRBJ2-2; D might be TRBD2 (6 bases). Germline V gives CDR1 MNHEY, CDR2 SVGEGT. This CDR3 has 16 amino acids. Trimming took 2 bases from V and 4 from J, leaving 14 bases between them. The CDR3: CASSYAYRESTGELFF. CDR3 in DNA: TGTGCCAGCAGTTACGCGTATCGGGAGTCCACCGGGGAGCTGTTTTTT.

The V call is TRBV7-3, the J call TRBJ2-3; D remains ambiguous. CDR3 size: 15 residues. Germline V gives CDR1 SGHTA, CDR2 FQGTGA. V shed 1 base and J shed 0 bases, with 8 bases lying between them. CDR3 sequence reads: CASSLSGTSTDTQYF. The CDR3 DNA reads TGTGCCAGCAGCTTAAGTGGAACTAGCACAGATACGCAGTATTTT.

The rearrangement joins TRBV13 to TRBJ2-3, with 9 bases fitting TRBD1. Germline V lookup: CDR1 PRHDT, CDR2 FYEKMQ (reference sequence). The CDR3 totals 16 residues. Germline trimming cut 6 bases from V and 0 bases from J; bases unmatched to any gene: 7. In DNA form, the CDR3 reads TGTGCCAGCAGTTTATACGGACAGGGGAGCACAGATACGCAGTATTTT. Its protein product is CASSLYGQGSTDTQYF.

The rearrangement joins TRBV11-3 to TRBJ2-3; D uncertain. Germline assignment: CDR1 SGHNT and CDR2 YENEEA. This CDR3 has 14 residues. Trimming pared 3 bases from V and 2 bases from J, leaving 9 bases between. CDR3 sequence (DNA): TGTGCCAGCAGCTTTACCAGCAACACAGATACGCAGTATTTT. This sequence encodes CASSFTSNTDTQYF.

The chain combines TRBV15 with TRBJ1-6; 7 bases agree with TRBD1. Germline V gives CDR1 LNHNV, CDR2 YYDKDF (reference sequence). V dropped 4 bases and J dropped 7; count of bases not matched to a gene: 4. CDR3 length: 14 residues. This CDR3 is CATSIDRENSPLHF. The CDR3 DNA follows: TGTGCCACCAGCATCGACAGGGAAAATTCACCCCTCCACTTT.

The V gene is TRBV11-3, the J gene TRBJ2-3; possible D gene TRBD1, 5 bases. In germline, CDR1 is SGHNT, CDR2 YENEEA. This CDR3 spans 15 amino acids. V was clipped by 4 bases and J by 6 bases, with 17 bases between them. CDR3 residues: CASSSQGKRWDTQYF. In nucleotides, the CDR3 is TGTGCCAGCAGCTCGCAGGGTAAAAGATGGGATACGCAGTATTTT.

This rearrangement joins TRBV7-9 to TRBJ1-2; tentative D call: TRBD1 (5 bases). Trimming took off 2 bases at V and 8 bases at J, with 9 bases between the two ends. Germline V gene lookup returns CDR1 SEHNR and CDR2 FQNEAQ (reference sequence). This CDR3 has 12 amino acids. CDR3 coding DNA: TGTGCCAGCAGCTTACCCAGGGAGGGCTACACCTTC. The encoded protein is CASSLPREGYTF. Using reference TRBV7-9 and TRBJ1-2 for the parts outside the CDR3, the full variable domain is DTGVSQNPRHKITKRGQNVTFRCDPISEHNRLYWYRQTLGQGPEFLTYFQNEAQLEKSRLLSDRFSAERPKGSFSTLEIQRTEQGDSAMYLCASSLPREGYTFGSGTRLTVV.

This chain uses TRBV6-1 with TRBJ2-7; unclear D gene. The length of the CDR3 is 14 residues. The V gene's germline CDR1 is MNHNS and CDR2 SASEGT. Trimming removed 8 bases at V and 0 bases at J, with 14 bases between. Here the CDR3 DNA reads TGTGCCAGCGGGCCTGGGCAGAGCTCCTACGAGCAGTACTTC. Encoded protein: CASGPGQSSYEQYF.

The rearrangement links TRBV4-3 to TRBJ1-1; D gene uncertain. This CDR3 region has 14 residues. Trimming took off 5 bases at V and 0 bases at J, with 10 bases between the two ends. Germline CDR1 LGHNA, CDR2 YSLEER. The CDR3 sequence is CASSMTQMNTEAFF. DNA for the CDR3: TGCGCCAGCAGCATGACTCAAATGAACACTGAAGCTTTCTTT.

CDR3 region: CASSERFANEKLFF. The CDR3 nucleotides are TGTGCCAGCAGCGAACGGTTTGCGAATGAAAAACTGTTTTTT. The chain couples TRBV7-2 to TRBJ1-4, with D uncertain. Germline V gene data show CDR1 as SGHTA and CDR2 as FQGNSA. The ends were cut back, 5 bases at V and 5 bases at J, with 12 bases in the middle. The CDR3 contains 14 residues.

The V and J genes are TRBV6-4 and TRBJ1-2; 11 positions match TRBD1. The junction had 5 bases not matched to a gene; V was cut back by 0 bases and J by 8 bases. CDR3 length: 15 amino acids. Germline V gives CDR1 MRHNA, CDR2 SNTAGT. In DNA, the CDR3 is TGTGCCAGCAGTGACTCGGGACAGGGGGTAGGCGGCTACACCTTC. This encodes CASSDSGQGVGGYTF.

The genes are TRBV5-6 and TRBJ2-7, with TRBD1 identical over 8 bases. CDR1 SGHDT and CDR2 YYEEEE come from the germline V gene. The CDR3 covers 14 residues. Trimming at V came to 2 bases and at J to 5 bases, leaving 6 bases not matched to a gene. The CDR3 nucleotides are TGTGCCAGCAGCTTCCGGGACAGGAATCACGAGCAGTACGTC. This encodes CASSFRDRNHEQYV.

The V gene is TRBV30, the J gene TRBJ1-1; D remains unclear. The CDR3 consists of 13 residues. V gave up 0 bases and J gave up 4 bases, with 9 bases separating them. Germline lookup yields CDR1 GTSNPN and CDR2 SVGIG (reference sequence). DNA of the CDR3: TGTGCCTGGAGTGTAGTAGGGTTCACTGAAGCTTTCTTT. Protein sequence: CAWSVVGFTEAFF.

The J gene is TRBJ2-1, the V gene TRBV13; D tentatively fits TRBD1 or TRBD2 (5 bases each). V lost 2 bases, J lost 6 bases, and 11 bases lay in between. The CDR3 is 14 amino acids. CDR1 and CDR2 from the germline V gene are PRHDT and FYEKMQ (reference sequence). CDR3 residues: CASSLRTGGNEQFF. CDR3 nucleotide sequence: TGTGCCAGCAGCTTACGAACTGGGGGCAATGAGCAGTTCTTC.

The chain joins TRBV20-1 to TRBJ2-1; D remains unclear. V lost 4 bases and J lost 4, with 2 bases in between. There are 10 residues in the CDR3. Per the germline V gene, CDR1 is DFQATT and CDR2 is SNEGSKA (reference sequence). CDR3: CSATYNEQFF. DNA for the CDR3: TGCAGTGCTACATACAATGAGCAGTTCTTC.